These 10 T cell receptor beta chains share one sample of origin, sequenced in a study of cytomegalovirus exposure and HLA in healthy donors. The PCR employed 60 Vbeta primers together with 13 Jbeta primers. Assay used: immunoSEQ multiplex PCR; TCRdb lists only in-frame clones, some missing. The sample lists about 120,000 clones; less than 85% were seen once. Sequencing was performed on PBMCs. The origin of the receptors is a male donor in good health and CMV-seronegative.

This clone has more than one count but fewer than ten. The chain uses TRBV6-5 and TRBJ2-7, with TRBD2 matching over 7 bases. Germline CDR1 reads MNHEY; CDR2 reads SVGAGI. The CDR3 covers 15 residues. J lost 2 bases, V lost 0 bases, and 4 bases had no gene match. The CDR3 DNA reads as TGTGCCAGCAGTTACTCGGGTCTAGCGGCCTACGAGCAGTACTTC. Residues: CASSYSGLAAYEQYF.

V usage is TRBV6-4 and J usage is TRBJ2-2, with 13 bases lining up with TRBD2. CDR1 MRHNA and CDR2 SNTAGT come from the germline V gene. Trimming at V came to 8 bases and at J to 2 bases, leaving 11 bases not matched to a gene. The CDR3 consists of 18 residues. CDR3 protein: CASPPGTSGKVNTGELFF. CDR3 DNA sequence: TGTGCCAGCCCCCCGGGGACTAGCGGGAAAGTAAACACCGGGGAGCTGTTTTTT.

The V gene is TRBV25-1, the J gene TRBJ1-4; a weak D match, TRBD1 (6 bases). V was shortened by 4 bases and J by 3 bases, with 15 bases between the two germline ends. Germline loops: CDR1 MGHDK, CDR2 SYGVNS. The CDR3 is made up of 16 amino acids. The CDR3: CASSARSGDANEKLFF. CDR3 DNA: TGTGCCAGCAGTGCCCGTTCAGGGGATGCTAATGAAAAACTGTTTTTT.

The chain links TRBV28 to TRBJ2-7; 9 bases map to TRBD1. The germline V gene has CDR1 MDHEN and CDR2 SYDVKM. The CDR3 spans 13 residues. Trimming removed 10 bases from V and 6 bases from J; junction bases left unmatched: 10. Written as DNA, the CDR3 is TGTGCCAACGCCGGGACAGGGAATGGCGAGCAGTACTTC. Protein sequence: CANAGTGNGEQYF.

The V gene is TRBV7-2, the J gene TRBJ1-1; no reliable D call. The CDR3 is 12 amino acids. Germline V gives CDR1 SGHTA, CDR2 FQGNSA. Trimming left V 5 bases short and J 0 bases short, with 4 bases between. The CDR3 here is CASSHLNTEAFF. The CDR3 bases are TGTGCCAGCAGCCATCTGAACACTGAAGCTTTCTTT.

The rearrangement links TRBV28 to TRBJ1-5; possibly TRBD1 for D (6 bases). The germline V and J ends were trimmed by 8 bases and 5 bases, with 10 bases remaining between them. Germline lookup yields CDR1 MDHEN and CDR2 SYDVKM. The CDR3 has 12 amino acids. In DNA, the CDR3 is TGTGCCAGCGGAGAGGGGGATCAGCCCCAGCATTTT. It translates to CASGEGDQPQHF.

The chain is built from TRBV4-3 and TRBJ2-2; 7 nucleotides agree with TRBD2. In germline, CDR1 is LGHNA, CDR2 YSLEER. The V segment lost 6 bases and the J segment 7 bases; nucleotides outside the gene matches: 11. This CDR3 contains 15 residues. CDR3 DNA: TGCGCCAGCAGAACTGCCTCTAGCGGTGGCGGGGAGCTGTTTTTT. This sequence encodes CASRTASSGGGELFF.

The gene calls are TRBV19 and TRBJ2-5; TRBD2 agrees at 13 bases. V lost 8 bases and J lost 5; bases outside the gene matches: 5. Germline V gene lookup returns CDR1 LNHDA and CDR2 SQIVND (reference sequence). There are 14 residues in the CDR3. This CDR3 is CASGTSGELETQYF. The CDR3 DNA sequence: TGTGCCAGTGGGACTAGCGGGGAGTTGGAGACCCAGTACTTC.

The rearrangement links TRBV9 to TRBJ2-7, with a weak D call TRBD2 (6 bases). The V and J ends lost 0 bases and 1 base respectively, with 17 bases between them. The germline V gene has CDR1 SGDLS and CDR2 YYNGEE. The CDR3 consists of 17 residues. CDR3 protein: CASSVALHSGGSYEQYF. As DNA, the CDR3 is TGTGCCAGCAGCGTAGCCCTCCATAGCGGAGGGTCCTACGAGCAGTACTTC.

The genes are TRBV2 and TRBJ2-7, with D possibly being TRBD1 (6 bases). The V end lost 7 bases, the J end lost 0 bases, and 7 bases lay between the germline ends. There are 12 residues in the CDR3. Per the germline V gene, CDR1 is SNHLY and CDR2 is FYNNEI. The CDR3 region has the DNA TGTGCCAGCAACAGGGACTCCTACGAGCAGTACTTC. Its translation is CASNRDSYEQYF. The full variable domain, rest sourced from reference TRBV2 and TRBJ2-7, is EPEVTQTPSHQVTQMGQEVILRCVPISNHLYFYWYRQILGQKVEFLVSFYNNEISEKSEIFDDQFSVERPDGSNFTLKIRSTKLEDSAMYFCASNRDSYEQYFGPGTRLTVT.